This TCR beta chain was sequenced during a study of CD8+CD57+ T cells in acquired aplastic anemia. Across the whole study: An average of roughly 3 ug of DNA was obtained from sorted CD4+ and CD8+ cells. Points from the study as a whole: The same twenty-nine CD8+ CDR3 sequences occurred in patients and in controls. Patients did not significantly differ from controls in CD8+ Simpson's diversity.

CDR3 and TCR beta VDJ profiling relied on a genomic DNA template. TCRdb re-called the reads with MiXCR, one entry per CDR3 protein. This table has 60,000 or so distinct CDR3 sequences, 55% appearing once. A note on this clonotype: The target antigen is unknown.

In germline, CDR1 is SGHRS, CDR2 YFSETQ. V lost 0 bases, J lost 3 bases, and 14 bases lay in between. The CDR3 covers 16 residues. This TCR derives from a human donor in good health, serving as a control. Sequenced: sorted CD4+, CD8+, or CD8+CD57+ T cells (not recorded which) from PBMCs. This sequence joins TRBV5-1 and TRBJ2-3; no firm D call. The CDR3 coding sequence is TGCGCCAGCAGCTTGGCCGAGTCCCCTTGGACAGATACGCAGTATTTT. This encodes CASSLAESPWTDTQYF. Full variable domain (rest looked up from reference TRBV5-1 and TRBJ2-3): KAGVTQTPRYLIKTRGQQVTLSCSPISGHRSVSWYQQTPGQGLQFLFEYFSETQRNKGNFPGRFSGRQFSNSRSEMNVSTLELGDSALYLCASSLAESPWTDTQYFGPGTRLTVL.